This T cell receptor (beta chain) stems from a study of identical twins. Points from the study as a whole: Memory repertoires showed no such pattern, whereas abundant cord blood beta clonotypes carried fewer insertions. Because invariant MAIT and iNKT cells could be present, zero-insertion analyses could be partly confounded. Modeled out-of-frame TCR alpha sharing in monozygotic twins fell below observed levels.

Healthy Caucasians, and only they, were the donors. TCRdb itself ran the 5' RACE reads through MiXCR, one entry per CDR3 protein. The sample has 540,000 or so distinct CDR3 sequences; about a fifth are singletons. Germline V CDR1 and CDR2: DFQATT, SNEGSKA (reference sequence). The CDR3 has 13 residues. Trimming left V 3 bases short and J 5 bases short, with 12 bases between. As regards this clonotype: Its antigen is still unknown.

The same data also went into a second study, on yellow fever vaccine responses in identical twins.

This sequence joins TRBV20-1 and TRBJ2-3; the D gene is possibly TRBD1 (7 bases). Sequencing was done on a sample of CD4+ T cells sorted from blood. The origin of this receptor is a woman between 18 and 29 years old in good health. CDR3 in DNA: TGCAGTGCTAGTCGGCAGGGGGGAGATACGCAGTATTTT. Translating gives CSASRQGGDTQYF.